This paragraph reports one T cell receptor beta chain. Its recognized antigen is unknown. Base quality data are lacking; no much larger clone is found one base away. V is pruned by 0 bases and J by 6 bases, leaving 4 bases of the junction without a gene match. The CDR3 contains 14 residues, cysteine and phenylalanine counted. Here the CDR3 DNA is all that survives: 42 bases in frame from base 1. The germline V gene yields SGHDT for CDR1 and YYEEEE for CDR2. Enrolling through a virtual design, the prospective study's participants ranged in age from about 18 to 100 years and lived across roughly 23 United States geographic areas. To assign participants to cohorts, the prospective study relied on clinical history that participants themselves reported in a screening survey and a study questionnaire. For ImmuneRACE Cohort 3, a participant was defined as recovered based on two consecutive negative NP/OP PCR tests, clearance by a healthcare professional, or resolution of symptoms. In the prospective study, whole blood, serum and a nasopharyngeal or oropharyngeal swab were collected from each participant by mobile phlebotomists. Over an approximately 2-month period, participants in the prospective study had the option of providing additional blood draws and questionnaires. Prospective study blood samples were shipped either frozen or at room temperature before DNA extraction.

TCRbeta CDR3 regions were amplified from genomic DNA by means of the immunoSEQ Assay, a bias-controlled multiplex PCR. In the authors' own workflow: The number of nucleated cells in each sample was estimated from the amplification of reference gene primers within the assay. Sequence reads were collapsed and filtered to measure the absolute abundance of every unique TCRbeta CDR3 rearrangement. For each sample, productive Simpson clonality was calculated as the square root of Simpson's diversity index over productive rearrangements. TCRdb holds this immuneACCESS table with in-frame rearrangements only. Some clones are missing; in checked studies, unresolved V genes explain under half, and the rest has no known cause. For V, J and clone size, that table is used; D and trimming come from the DNA. A total of fewer than 500,000 clones appear in this sample, 85% to 90% of them only once. About 1.1% of the sample is in the top ten clones.

The data derive from a study of blood T cell repertoires in COVID-19 (TCRdb year 2020). Notes on the research overall: The collaborator samples originated in the United States, Italy and Spain and spanned the acute and convalescent phases of COVID-19. Deeply sampled blood TCRbeta repertoires from subjects exposed to, actively infected with, or recovered from COVID-19 were included in the dataset. Where available, HLA class I and class II types were obtained from metadata supplied by the sample provider rather than from assay-based typing. Samples were obtained from the ongoing ImmuneRACE study (first 160 participants) and from over 1,000 subjects provided by 6 global collaborators. The sample metadata nearly always contained a de-identified subject ID, COVID-19 status, age in years and sex. The repertoires were released in a freely available public database intended as a resource for research on the immune response to SARS-CoV-2. The prospective study material was composed of cDNA or gDNA derived from T cells, B-cell-depleted T cells, or PBMCs. The paper's findings and limits, for the study overall: The amount of clinical and demographic metadata varied by source and participant and was provided uncurated.

This sequence originates from a man aged 30 to 39 who had recovered from COVID-19. The sequenced sample consisted of PBMCs or T cells enriched from blood (not recorded which). The chain employs TRBV5-6 and TRBJ1-1; a stretch of 8 junction bases matches TRBD1. The CDR3 protein is CASSLGTGLPEAFF. The bases are TGTGCCAGCAGCTTGGGGACAGGGCTCCCTGAAGCTTTCTTT.